This TCR beta chain appears in the sequencing data of a study of cytotoxic CD8 clonotypes in ibrutinib-treated CLL. Germline-derived CDR1 and CDR2 are LNHDA and SQIVND (reference sequence). The CDR3 has 13 residues. Between the trimmed V and J ends, which lost 4 bases and 4 bases, there was a span of 8 bases. With sequencing, the targeted depth ranged from 1 in 200,000 to 1 in 1 million T cells. Generated by immunoSEQ multiplex PCR, the TCRdb table keeps only in-frame clones and is missing some. The sample carries about 200,000 clones, more than 70% recorded once. This clone was seen a few times. This TCR was recovered from a human donor with chronic lymphocytic leukemia. The chain has TRBV19 and TRBJ1-5; D uncertain. This specimen was PBMCs, taken after 12 months of ibrutinib treatment. The CDR3 loop reads CASSSSLNQPQHF. In nucleotides, the CDR3 is TGTGCCAGTAGTAGCTCTCTTAATCAGCCCCAGCATTTT.